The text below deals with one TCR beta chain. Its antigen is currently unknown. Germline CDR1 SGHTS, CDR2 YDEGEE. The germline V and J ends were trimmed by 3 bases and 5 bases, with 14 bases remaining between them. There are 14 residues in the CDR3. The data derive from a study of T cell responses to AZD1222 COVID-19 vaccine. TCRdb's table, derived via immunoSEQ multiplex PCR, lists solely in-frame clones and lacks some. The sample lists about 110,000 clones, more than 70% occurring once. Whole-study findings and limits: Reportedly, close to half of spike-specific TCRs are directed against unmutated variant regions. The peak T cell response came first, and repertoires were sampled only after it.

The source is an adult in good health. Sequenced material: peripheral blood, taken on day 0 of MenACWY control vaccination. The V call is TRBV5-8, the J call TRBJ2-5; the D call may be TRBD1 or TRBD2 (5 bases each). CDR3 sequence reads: CASSSSWGGETQYF. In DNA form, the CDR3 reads TGTGCCAGCAGCTCCTCATGGGGCGGGGAGACCCAGTACTTC.